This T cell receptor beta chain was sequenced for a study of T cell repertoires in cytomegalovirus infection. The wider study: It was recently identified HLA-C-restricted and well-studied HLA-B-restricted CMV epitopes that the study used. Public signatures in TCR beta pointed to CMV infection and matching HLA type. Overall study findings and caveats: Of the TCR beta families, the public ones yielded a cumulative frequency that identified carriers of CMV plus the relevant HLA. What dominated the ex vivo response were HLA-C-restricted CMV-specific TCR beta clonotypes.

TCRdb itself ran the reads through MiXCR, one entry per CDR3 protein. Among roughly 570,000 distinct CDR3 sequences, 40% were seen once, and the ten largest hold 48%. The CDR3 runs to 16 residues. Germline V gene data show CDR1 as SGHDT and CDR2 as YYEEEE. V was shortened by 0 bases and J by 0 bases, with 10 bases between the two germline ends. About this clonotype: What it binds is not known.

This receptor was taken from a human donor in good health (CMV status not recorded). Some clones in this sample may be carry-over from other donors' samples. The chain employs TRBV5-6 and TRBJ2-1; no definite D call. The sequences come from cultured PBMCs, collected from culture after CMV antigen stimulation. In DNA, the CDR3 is TGTGCCAGCAGCTTGGGACTCTTAAACTCCTACAATGAGCAGTTCTTC. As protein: CASSLGLLNSYNEQFF.